This is a list of T cell receptor beta chains from one sample in a study of CD8 T cells in ankylosing spondylitis. One entry per CDR3 protein, called by TCRdb with MiXCR from the 5' RACE reads. The data contain under 250,000 distinct CDR3 sequences, around 8% of them singletons. Specimen: blood, either unsorted or a sorted T cell fraction (not recorded which). These receptors all stem from a female donor with ankylosing spondylitis or in good health (not recorded which). Both conserved end residues are trimmed from each CDR3.

TRBV10-3	TRBJ2-2	ASQTGERTGELF
TRBV20-1	TRBJ2-1	SARPLVQAGLAGGNEQF
TRBV12-3/TRBV12-4	TRBJ1-1	ASSWQGHTEAF
TRBV7-2	TRBJ2-7	ASSSSSGRNYEQY
TRBV30	TRBJ1-2	AWTTGQFRYGYT
TRBV20-1	TRBJ2-7	SAKKGVIWAEQY
TRBV12-3/TRBV12-4	TRBJ2-7	ASSLNFYEQY
TRBV7-2	TRBJ1-2	ASSLAHVSATGIYGYT
TRBV7-2	TRBJ2-5	ASSTQGALQETQY
TRBV30	TRBJ2-1	AWDLSGTPYY
TRBV9	TRBJ2-3	ASSVDRGDTQY
TRBV20-1	TRBJ1-6	SARDEIPYNSPLH
TRBV19	TRBJ1-1	ASSIKSGAGAEAF
TRBV19	TRBJ2-3	ASSIGGTDTDTQY
TRBV6-1	TRBJ2-7	ASGVSASSYEQY
TRBV25-1	TRBJ1-2	ASSEGRYNYGYT
TRBV20-1	TRBJ1-4	SARRQLNEKLF
TRBV7-9	TRBJ2-1	ASSLALAVNEQF